Shown below are 30 T cell receptor beta chains from a single sample sequenced in a study of blood T cell repertoires in COVID-19. Clones were read by immunoSEQ multiplex PCR, and TCRdb kept only the in-frame ones, dropping some. The sample has around 230,000 clones; 80% to 85% are singletons. The sequenced sample was peripheral blood. The receptors originated from a man aged 35 to 55 with acute or convalescent COVID-19.

CDR3 amino acids: CASSPQGDQETQYF. The CDR3 DNA follows: TGTGCCAGCAGCCCACAGGGGGACCAAGAGACCCAGTACTTC. The chain links TRBV2 to TRBJ2-5; 8 bases agree with TRBD1. The V segment lost 6 bases and the J segment 0 bases; nucleotides outside the gene matches: 3. The CDR3 runs to 14 residues. The germline gives CDR1 SNHLY, CDR2 FYNNEI.

This chain links TRBV27 with TRBJ2-6; D might be TRBD1 (5 bases). V lost 5 bases and J lost 0, with 8 bases in between. The CDR3 consists of 15 residues. Germline CDR1 MNHEY, CDR2 SMNVEV (reference sequence). The CDR3 DNA reads TGTGCCAGCAGTACACAGGACTCTGGGGCCAACGTCCTGACTTTC. Encoded protein: CASSTQDSGANVLTF.

V is TRBV12-3 or TRBV12-4 and J is TRBJ2-1; D call uncertain. V gave up 2 bases and J gave up 6 bases, with 5 bases separating them. The CDR3 is made up of 12 amino acids. The CDR3 nucleotides read TGTGCCAGCAGTTTATATCGCAATGAGCAGTTCTTC. Protein product: CASSLYRNEQFF.

V gene TRBV6-4 combines with J gene TRBJ2-1; D unresolved. Per the germline V gene, CDR1 is MRHNA and CDR2 is SNTAGT. This CDR3 spans 14 amino acids. Trimming removed 3 bases at V and 5 bases at J, with 11 bases between. CDR3 residues: CASSELATNNEQFF. For the CDR3, the DNA is TGTGCCAGCAGTGAACTTGCGACAAACAATGAGCAGTTCTTC.

This clone was recorded a few times. The sample carries other DNA sequences with the same CDR3. The CDR3 protein is CASSRQGLNTEAFF. The CDR3 DNA reads TGTGCCAGTAGTAGACAGGGTTTGAACACTGAAGCTTTCTTT. The J gene is TRBJ1-1, the V gene TRBV19, with TRBD1 identical over 7 bases. CDR1 LNHDA and CDR2 SQIVND come from the germline V gene (reference sequence). V lost 4 bases to trimming and J lost 0 bases; unmatched junction nucleotides: 2. The length of the CDR3 is 14 residues.

CDR3 region: CAWSIRALGGFEQYF. The CDR3 DNA reads TGTGCCTGGTCCATACGGGCCCTGGGGGGATTCGAGCAGTACTTC. V and J are TRBV30 and TRBJ2-7; possible D gene TRBD2, 6 bases. Between the trimmed V and J ends, which lost 5 bases and 6 bases, there was a span of 23 bases. Germline lookup yields CDR1 GTSNPN and CDR2 SVGIG (reference sequence). This CDR3 spans 15 amino acids.

The chain joins TRBV5-1 to TRBJ2-5, with 12 bases that match TRBD1. The CDR3 loop spans 16 amino acids. The germline V gene has CDR1 SGHRS and CDR2 YFSETQ. The trim removed 4 bases at V and 3 bases at J, leaving 7 bases unmatched. CDR3 nucleotide sequence: TGCGCCAGCAGCAACCGGGACAGGGGGCCCGAAGAGACCCAGTACTTC. Its protein is CASSNRDRGPEETQYF.

This clone turned up a few times. The chain joins TRBV19 to TRBJ1-1; D unresolved. CDR1 and CDR2 (germline): LNHDA, SQIVND (reference sequence). Trimming removed 0 bases from V and 1 base from J, with 9 bases in between. This CDR3 has 15 residues. CDR3 DNA sequence: TGTGCCAGTAGTATAGAACCAGTTTGGAACACTGAAGCTTTCTTT. This gives the protein CASSIEPVWNTEAFF.

The J gene is TRBJ2-3, the V gene TRBV5-1, with D uncertain. The CDR3 totals 15 residues. V shed 6 bases and J shed 0 bases, with 14 bases lying between them. Germline V gene sequence: CDR1 SGHRS, CDR2 YFSETQ. CDR3 in amino acids: CASTSLAVSTDTQYF. The CDR3 coding sequence is TGCGCCAGCACCTCTCTGGCGGTTAGCACAGATACGCAGTATTTT.

The rearrangement joins TRBV7-8 to TRBJ1-5, with no clear D. Looked up from germline, CDR1 is SGHVS and CDR2 is FQNEAQ. This CDR3 is built from 12 residues. V dropped 5 bases and J dropped 7 bases, with 9 bases sitting between them. This CDR3 reads CASSLRGQPQHF. The CDR3, as DNA: TGTGCCAGCAGCCTACGGGGACAGCCCCAGCATTTT.

The gene calls are TRBV7-2 and TRBJ2-1; TRBD2 is a possible D gene (6 bases). The germline V gene has CDR1 SGHTA and CDR2 FQGNSA. V lost 4 bases and J 5 bases, leaving 9 bases between the germline ends. The length of the CDR3 is 13 residues. CDR3 residues: CASSWGVDNEQFF. CDR3 nucleotide sequence: TGTGCCAGCAGCTGGGGGGTCGACAATGAGCAGTTCTTC.

The chain joins TRBV30 to TRBJ1-5, with D maybe TRBD1 (5 bases). V was pared by 3 bases and J by 11 bases, with 17 bases between. The CDR3 is 13 residues long. CDR1 GTSNPN and CDR2 SVGIG come from the germline V gene (reference sequence). The CDR3 loop reads CAWSPREASTQHF. DNA for the CDR3: TGTGCCTGGAGCCCCAGGGAAGCTTCGACCCAGCATTTT.

V is TRBV6-5 and J is TRBJ1-1; 9 nucleotides align to TRBD1. The ends lost 9 bases at V and 1 base at J; junction bases unmatched: 9. The CDR3 has 15 residues. The V gene's germline CDR1 is MNHEY and CDR2 SVGAGI. The CDR3 DNA sequence: TGTGCCAGTACGAAACAGGGGGCTAGGAACACTGAAGCTTTCTTT. This translates into CASTKQGARNTEAFF.

The rearrangement uses TRBV5-1 and TRBJ1-5; D not resolved. This CDR3 comprises 15 residues. The V end was cut by 2 bases, the J end by 1 base, with 10 bases between. CDR1 and CDR2 from the germline V gene are SGHRS and YFSETQ. The CDR3 nucleotides read TGCGCCAGCAGCTTTTCGGGTACCAGCAATCAGCCCCAGCATTTT. This gives the protein CASSFSGTSNQPQHF.

V is TRBV19 and J is TRBJ1-3; D is unresolved. Germline values: CDR1 LNHDA, CDR2 SQIVND (reference sequence). Trimming removed 0 bases from V and 3 bases from J, with 9 bases in between. CDR3 length equals 15 residues. CDR3 in amino acids: CASSIEVGSGNTIYF. CDR3 nucleotide sequence: TGTGCCAGTAGTATAGAAGTTGGGAGTGGAAACACCATATATTTT.

The V and J genes are TRBV19 and TRBJ2-3; 10 bases align to TRBD2. CDR1 LNHDA and CDR2 SQIVND come from the germline V gene (reference sequence). This CDR3 is 18 amino acids long. The junction had 11 bases not matched to a gene; V was cut back by 5 bases and J by 0 bases. This CDR3 reads CASSGGAGGHPSTDTQYF. CDR3 DNA sequence: TGTGCCAGTAGTGGAGGAGCGGGAGGGCATCCCAGCACAGATACGCAGTATTTT.

The chain recombines TRBV29-1 with TRBJ1-1; D is undetermined. V was shortened by 5 bases and J by 1 base, with 5 bases between the two germline ends. The CDR3 covers 11 residues. Germline CDR1 SQVTM, CDR2 ANQGSEA. DNA for the CDR3: TGCAGCGTTCCAGGGAACACTGAAGCTTTCTTT. Amino acid sequence: CSVPGNTEAFF.

This chain uses TRBV12-3 or TRBV12-4 with TRBJ2-7; D not certain. V was clipped by 3 bases and J by 7 bases, with 7 bases between them. The CDR3 sequence is 11 residues long. The CDR3 sequence: CASSFQAEQYF. The DNA of the CDR3 is TGTGCCAGCAGTTTCCAGGCGGAGCAGTACTTC.

The V gene is TRBV5-5, the J gene TRBJ2-1; 7 bases match TRBD1. Germline loops: CDR1 SGHKS, CDR2 YYEKEE (reference sequence). The V and J ends lost 0 bases and 7 bases, in that order; junction bases with no gene match: 13. This CDR3 region has 17 residues. CDR3 in DNA: TGTGCCAGCAGCTTGGAGGTTGGGACAGAACTATGGAATGAGCAGTTCTTC. Amino acids: CASSLEVGTELWNEQFF.

V and J are TRBV2 and TRBJ2-4, with D possibly TRBD1 on 6 matching bases. This CDR3 region has 13 residues. CDR1 is SNHLY, CDR2 FYNNEI, per germline. The ends were cut back, 6 bases at V and 7 bases at J, with 13 bases in the middle. CDR3 amino acids: CASSLGQWNIQYF. The DNA of the CDR3 is TGTGCCAGCAGCTTAGGACAGTGGAACATTCAGTACTTC.

The chain links TRBV9 to TRBJ2-1, with TRBD1 matching 7 bases. Looked up from germline, CDR1 is SGDLS and CDR2 is YYNGEE. The CDR3 has 16 residues. The V and J ends lost 2 bases and 2 bases, in that order; junction bases with no gene match: 7. The CDR3 DNA reads TGTGCCAGCAGCGTCCGCCGACAGGGCCCCTACAATGAGCAGTTCTTC. It yields the protein CASSVRRQGPYNEQFF.

The V and J genes are TRBV12-3 or TRBV12-4 and TRBJ2-7; D unresolved. This CDR3 contains 13 residues. Trimming took 1 base from V and 2 from J, leaving 6 bases between them. The CDR3 is CASSLGRTYEQYF. Here the CDR3 DNA reads TGTGCCAGCAGTTTAGGCAGAACCTACGAGCAGTACTTC.

The V gene is TRBV24-1, the J gene TRBJ2-2, with D possibly TRBD1 on 6 matching bases. There are 15 residues in the CDR3. The ends were cut back, 3 bases at V and 5 bases at J, with 12 bases in the middle. The germline V gene has CDR1 KGHDR and CDR2 SFDVKD. This CDR3 is CATSDAGVWTGELFF. CDR3 DNA: TGTGCCACCAGTGATGCAGGGGTGTGGACCGGGGAGCTGTTTTTT.

This clone was recorded once. This chain joins TRBV29-1 and TRBJ2-7; TRBD2 matches 11 bases. The trim removed 6 bases at V and 0 bases at J, leaving 1 base unmatched. The CDR3 consists of 13 residues. In germline, CDR1 is SQVTM, CDR2 ANQGSEA. CDR3 sequence reads: CSVTSGSSYEQYF. CDR3 coding DNA: TGCAGCGTAACTAGCGGGAGCTCCTACGAGCAGTACTTC.

J is TRBJ2-2 and V is TRBV5-1, with 8 bases aligning to TRBD1. Germline CDR1 is SGHRS and CDR2 is YFSETQ. The CDR3 is 15 residues long. Trimming took 4 bases from V and 2 from J; bases not matched to a gene: 4. CDR3 coding DNA: TGCGCCAGCAGCCGAGGGACAGGAAACACCGGGGAGCTGTTTTTT. Its translation: CASSRGTGNTGELFF.

The chain joins TRBV5-1 to TRBJ2-3; TRBD2 agrees at 13 bases. The J segment lost 5 bases and the V segment lost 3 bases, leaving 0 bases of the junction unmatched. Germline V lookup: CDR1 SGHRS, CDR2 YFSETQ. CDR3 length: 14 residues. CDR3 region: CASSWTSGRDTQYF. The CDR3 nucleotides read TGCGCCAGCAGCTGGACTAGCGGGAGAGATACGCAGTATTTT.

The CDR3 DNA follows: TGTGCCAGCACGAGTGTTGCGAACACTGAAGCTTTCTTT. This sequence encodes CASTSVANTEAFF. V is TRBV6-6 and J is TRBJ1-1, with no clear D. The CDR3 runs 13 residues. Germline V CDR1 and CDR2: MNHNY, SVGAGI (reference sequence). The V gene lost 7 bases and the J gene lost 1 base, with 10 bases spanning the gap.

This clone came up once. The chain has TRBV7-7 and TRBJ1-1, with D unclear. CDR3 size: 14 residues. The germline V and J ends were trimmed by 1 base and 2 bases, with 8 bases remaining between them. Germline CDR1 and CDR2: SSHAT and FNYEAQ (reference sequence). The CDR3 protein is CASSLDPRNTEAFF. DNA of the CDR3: TGTGCCAGCAGCTTAGACCCCAGAAACACTGAAGCTTTCTTT.

This clone occurred a few times. V is TRBV7-2 and J is TRBJ2-5; TRBD1 aligns across 11 bases. The CDR3 consists of 14 residues. Germline assignment: CDR1 SGHTA and CDR2 FQGNSA. V trimming: 5 bases; J trimming: 5 bases; junction bases outside the gene matches: 4. The CDR3 region has the DNA TGTGCCAGCAGCGGGACAGGGGGAATGGAGACCCAGTACTTC. It specifies CASSGTGGMETQYF.

The J gene is TRBJ1-1, the V gene TRBV3-1 (or the pseudogene TRBV3-2); D not certain. Trimming shortened V by 0 bases and J by 5 bases, and 4 bases separated the two germline ends. The germline V gene has CDR1 LGHDT and CDR2 YNNKEL (reference sequence). The CDR3 runs to 12 residues. CDR3 amino acids: CASSQDQTEAFF. The CDR3 DNA reads as TGTGCCAGCAGCCAAGACCAGACTGAAGCTTTCTTT.